The TCR beta chain under discussion was sequenced for a study of cytomegalovirus exposure and HLA in healthy donors. For this clone: What it recognizes is unknown.

Study-wide results and caveats: In vitro checks showed that a few CMV-associated chains really do target CMV antigens.

TCRdb's copy holds only in-frame clones and misses some; the assay was immunoSEQ multiplex PCR. Of 120,000 to 150,000 clones in the sample, about 87% were seen once. V lost 6 bases, J lost 1 base, and 9 bases stayed unmatched. Germline V gene lookup returns CDR1 LNHNV and CDR2 YYDKDF (reference sequence). The CDR3 spans 17 residues. This TCR was recovered from a man aged 18 to 30 in good health and CMV-seropositive. This chain connects TRBV15 to TRBJ2-6, with 7 bases lining up with TRBD2. Sequencing was carried out using PBMCs. The CDR3 spells CATSRGGRSSGANVLTF. The CDR3 nucleotides are TGTGCCACCAGTAGGGGAGGGCGAAGTTCTGGGGCCAACGTCCTGACTTTC.